A selection of T cell receptor beta chains follows, all from one sample in a study of blood T cells in healthy people across ages. TCRdb independently ran MiXCR on the 5' RACE reads; one entry per CDR3 protein. Of 800,000 to 1,300,000 distinct CDR3 sequences listed, roughly 24% are singletons. The sample also formed part of further work on T cells of mothers and their children.

The sample consisted of blood. The receptors here all came from a girl aged 2 to 10 in good health. CDR3s include the opening cysteine and the closing phenylalanine or tryptophan. A D gene is named only where the DNA matches it firmly. Clone size, where shown, is once, few, many, or a class for clones that have expanded.

j_gene: TRBJ2-1; v_gene: TRBV15; abundance: few; d_gene: TRBD2; CDR3aa: CATSRSQFWTSEDGRSYNEQFF; CDR3nt: TGTGCCACCAGCAGATCACAATTTTGGACTAGCGAAGATGGGCGCTCCTACAATGAGCAGTTCTTC
j_gene: TRBJ2-7; v_gene: TRBV20-1; abundance: -; d_gene: -; CDR3aa: CSAGRDYEQYF; CDR3nt: TGCAGTGCTGGGCGGGACTACGAGCAGTACTTC
j_gene: TRBJ1-4; v_gene: TRBV3-1; abundance: -; d_gene: -; CDR3aa: CASRSTRGEKLFF; CDR3nt: TGTGCCAGCAGATCCACACGGGGTGAAAAACTGTTTTTT
j_gene: TRBJ2-7; v_gene: TRBV5-1; abundance: -; d_gene: TRBD1; CDR3aa: CASSMDRGPGGDYEQYF; CDR3nt: TGCGCCAGCAGCATGGACAGGGGGCCAGGGGGGGACTACGAGCAGTACTTC
j_gene: TRBJ2-7; v_gene: TRBV4-3; abundance: -; d_gene: -; CDR3aa: CATSPGLGRYEQYF; CDR3nt: TGCGCCACCAGCCCGGGACTGGGCCGCTACGAGCAGTACTTC
j_gene: TRBJ2-5; v_gene: TRBV29-1; abundance: few; d_gene: TRBD2; CDR3aa: CSFTGGEETQYF; CDR3nt: TGCAGCTTTACCGGGGGGGAAGAGACCCAGTACTTC
j_gene: TRBJ2-3; v_gene: TRBV7-2; abundance: -; d_gene: TRBD2; CDR3aa: CASSPSPGLVIDTQYF; CDR3nt: TGTGCCAGCAGTCCAAGTCCGGGACTAGTTATAGATACGCAGTATTTT
j_gene: TRBJ1-1; v_gene: TRBV7-9; abundance: -; d_gene: -; CDR3aa: CASLGGVGTEAFF; CDR3nt: TGTGCCAGCCTGGGAGGGGTTGGCACTGAAGCTTTCTTT
j_gene: TRBJ2-5; v_gene: TRBV6-5; abundance: few; d_gene: -; CDR3aa: CASSSTVSETQYF; CDR3nt: TGTGCCAGCAGTTCAACAGTATCTGAGACCCAGTACTTC
j_gene: TRBJ2-3; v_gene: TRBV6-1; abundance: -; d_gene: -; CDR3aa: CASRIPGKQYF; CDR3nt: TGTGCCAGCAGAATTCCGGGAAAGCAGTATTTT
j_gene: TRBJ2-3; v_gene: TRBV10-3; abundance: -; d_gene: TRBD2; CDR3aa: CAISALAGGPDTQYF; CDR3nt: TGTGCCATCAGTGCGCTAGCGGGGGGGCCAGATACGCAGTATTTT
j_gene: TRBJ2-5; v_gene: TRBV5-6; abundance: few; d_gene: -; CDR3aa: CASSLLNQETQYF; CDR3nt: TGTGCCAGCAGCTTGCTCAACCAAGAGACCCAGTACTTC
j_gene: TRBJ2-2; v_gene: TRBV14; abundance: -; d_gene: -; CDR3aa: CASSQLNTGPGNTGELFF; CDR3nt: TGTGCCAGCAGCCAACTAAATACAGGGCCGGGGAACACCGGGGAGCTGTTTTTT
j_gene: TRBJ2-5; v_gene: TRBV12-3/TRBV12-4; abundance: few; d_gene: TRBD1; CDR3aa: CASSPGTGGMKTQYF; CDR3nt: TGTGCCAGCAGTCCCGGGACAGGGGGCATGAAGACCCAGTACTTC
j_gene: TRBJ1-5; v_gene: TRBV20-1; abundance: -; d_gene: -; CDR3aa: CSALWTDYSNQPQHF; CDR3nt: TGCAGTGCTTTGTGGACGGATTATAGCAATCAGCCCCAGCATTTT
j_gene: TRBJ2-4; v_gene: TRBV9; abundance: few; d_gene: -; CDR3aa: CASSVDLSSIQYF; CDR3nt: TGTGCCAGCAGCGTAGACTTGAGTTCCATTCAGTACTTC
j_gene: TRBJ1-2; v_gene: TRBV12-3/TRBV12-4; abundance: -; d_gene: -; CDR3aa: CASRERESYTF; CDR3nt: TGTGCCAGCAGGGAAAGAGAGAGCTACACCTTC
j_gene: TRBJ2-1; v_gene: TRBV20-1; abundance: few; d_gene: TRBD2; CDR3aa: CSARNYSGIRYNEQFF; CDR3nt: TGCAGTGCTAGAAACTACAGCGGGATTAGGTACAATGAGCAGTTCTTC
j_gene: TRBJ2-1; v_gene: TRBV11-3; abundance: -; d_gene: TRBD2; CDR3aa: CASSLGAGGFNEQFF; CDR3nt: TGTGCCAGCAGCTTAGGAGCGGGAGGGTTCAATGAGCAGTTCTTC
j_gene: TRBJ2-1; v_gene: TRBV25-1; abundance: -; d_gene: -; CDR3aa: CASSSRADPNEQFF; CDR3nt: TGTGCCAGCAGTTCACGGGCCGACCCCAATGAGCAGTTCTTC
j_gene: TRBJ2-1; v_gene: TRBV20-1; abundance: -; d_gene: TRBD2; CDR3aa: CSASVSGRGDEQFF; CDR3nt: TGCAGTGCTAGTGTCAGCGGGAGAGGGGATGAGCAGTTCTTC
j_gene: TRBJ2-4; v_gene: TRBV12-3/TRBV12-4; abundance: few; d_gene: -; CDR3aa: CASSFRREDIQYF; CDR3nt: TGTGCCAGCAGTTTCCGTAGGGAGGACATTCAGTACTTC
j_gene: TRBJ2-1; v_gene: TRBV12-3/TRBV12-4; abundance: -; d_gene: -; CDR3aa: CASRLTEPYNEQFF; CDR3nt: TGTGCCAGCCGACTGACAGAACCTTACAATGAGCAGTTCTTC
j_gene: TRBJ2-4; v_gene: TRBV7-2; abundance: -; d_gene: -; CDR3aa: CASSLGRGIQYF; CDR3nt: TGTGCCAGCAGCTTAGGCAGGGGCATTCAGTACTTC
j_gene: TRBJ2-5; v_gene: TRBV7-2; abundance: -; d_gene: -; CDR3aa: CASSLNRPAGETQYF; CDR3nt: TGTGCCAGCAGCTTAAACAGACCTGCGGGCGAGACCCAGTACTTC
j_gene: TRBJ2-5; v_gene: TRBV29-1; abundance: -; d_gene: TRBD1; CDR3aa: CSVDGQGAVTQYF; CDR3nt: TGCAGCGTGGACGGACAGGGGGCTGTGACCCAGTACTTC
j_gene: TRBJ2-7; v_gene: TRBV2; abundance: few; d_gene: -; CDR3aa: CASSAPWGLAYEQYF; CDR3nt: TGTGCCAGCAGTGCCCCCTGGGGTCTCGCCTACGAGCAGTACTTC
j_gene: TRBJ2-5; v_gene: TRBV20-1; abundance: few; d_gene: -; CDR3aa: CSAHFRERETQYF; CDR3nt: TGCAGTGCGCATTTCAGGGAGAGAGAGACCCAGTACTTC
j_gene: TRBJ1-2; v_gene: TRBV9; abundance: -; d_gene: -; CDR3aa: CASSVEGTGSYGYTF; CDR3nt: TGTGCCAGCAGCGTAGAAGGGACGGGAAGCTATGGCTACACCTTC
j_gene: TRBJ2-3; v_gene: TRBV28; abundance: few; d_gene: TRBD1; CDR3aa: CASSSPVARDSPTDTQYF; CDR3nt: TGTGCCAGCAGTTCGCCCGTAGCGAGGGACAGCCCCACAGATACGCAGTATTTT
j_gene: TRBJ1-6; v_gene: TRBV7-9; abundance: -; d_gene: -; CDR3aa: CASSAPEGEVYNSPLHF; CDR3nt: TGTGCCAGCAGCGCCCCGGAGGGGGAGGTCTATAATTCACCCCTCCACTTT
j_gene: TRBJ1-2; v_gene: TRBV9; abundance: few; d_gene: -; CDR3aa: CASSGQQGNYGYTF; CDR3nt: TGTGCCAGCAGCGGTCAACAGGGTAACTATGGCTACACCTTC
j_gene: TRBJ2-4; v_gene: TRBV12-3/TRBV12-4; abundance: few; d_gene: -; CDR3aa: CASSLASAKNIQYF; CDR3nt: TGTGCCAGCAGCCTAGCTTCAGCCAAAAACATTCAGTACTTC
j_gene: TRBJ2-7; v_gene: TRBV28; abundance: -; d_gene: -; CDR3aa: CATGPGRREQYF; CDR3nt: TGTGCCACCGGTCCAGGGCGGCGAGAGCAGTACTTC
j_gene: TRBJ2-2; v_gene: TRBV4-3; abundance: few; d_gene: -; CDR3aa: CASSQEPHSFTGELFF; CDR3nt: TGCGCCAGCAGCCAAGAACCACACTCTTTCACCGGGGAGCTGTTTTTT
j_gene: TRBJ2-7; v_gene: TRBV20-1; abundance: few; d_gene: TRBD2; CDR3aa: CSARQLAPSYEQYF; CDR3nt: TGCAGTGCTAGACAACTAGCGCCTTCCTACGAGCAGTACTTC
j_gene: TRBJ1-5; v_gene: TRBV6-6; abundance: -; d_gene: TRBD1; CDR3aa: CASSGQNNQPQHF; CDR3nt: TGTGCCAGTTCGGGACAGAACAATCAGCCCCAGCATTTT
j_gene: TRBJ1-4; v_gene: TRBV15; abundance: few; d_gene: -; CDR3aa: CATSRAAGAYEKLFF; CDR3nt: TGTGCCACCAGCAGAGCGGCAGGAGCATATGAAAAACTGTTTTTT
j_gene: TRBJ1-5; v_gene: TRBV19; abundance: -; d_gene: TRBD1; CDR3aa: CASMRQGTGQPQHF; CDR3nt: TGTGCCAGTATGCGACAGGGGACCGGTCAGCCCCAGCATTTT
j_gene: TRBJ2-1; v_gene: TRBV3-1; abundance: -; d_gene: -; CDR3aa: CASSQGPYAHNEQFF; CDR3nt: TGTGCCAGCAGCCAAGGCCCTTATGCCCACAATGAGCAGTTCTTC
j_gene: TRBJ2-3; v_gene: TRBV28; abundance: -; d_gene: -; CDR3aa: CASSLGAGDIDTQYF; CDR3nt: TGTGCCAGCAGTTTAGGGGCAGGGGACATAGATACGCAGTATTTT
j_gene: TRBJ1-1; v_gene: TRBV19; abundance: -; d_gene: -; CDR3aa: CASSTPDSFTEAFF; CDR3nt: TGTGCCAGTAGTACCCCGGACAGTTTTACTGAAGCTTTCTTT
j_gene: TRBJ1-4; v_gene: TRBV7-2; abundance: -; d_gene: -; CDR3aa: CASSLDPGWTNEKLFF; CDR3nt: TGTGCCAGCAGCTTAGACCCAGGGTGGACTAATGAAAAACTGTTTTTT
j_gene: TRBJ2-7; v_gene: TRBV4-1; abundance: -; d_gene: -; CDR3aa: CASSLNPRGEQYF; CDR3nt: TGCGCCAGCAGCCTAAATCCCAGGGGTGAGCAGTACTTC
j_gene: TRBJ2-7; v_gene: TRBV29-1; abundance: few; d_gene: -; CDR3aa: CSVAMVSYEQYF; CDR3nt: TGCAGCGTAGCGATGGTCTCCTACGAGCAGTACTTC
j_gene: TRBJ1-5; v_gene: TRBV20-1; abundance: once; d_gene: -; CDR3aa: CSASVQLNQPQHF; CDR3nt: TGCAGTGCTAGTGTACAGCTGAATCAGCCCCAGCATTTT
j_gene: TRBJ2-5; v_gene: TRBV11-2; abundance: -; d_gene: TRBD2; CDR3aa: CASSSLTSGQETQYF; CDR3nt: TGTGCCAGCAGCTCCCTGACTAGCGGGCAAGAGACCCAGTACTTC
j_gene: TRBJ2-7; v_gene: TRBV20-1; abundance: -; d_gene: -; CDR3aa: CSARDIKGIVYEQYF; CDR3nt: TGCAGTGCTAGAGATATTAAGGGTATCGTTTACGAGCAGTACTTC
j_gene: TRBJ2-4; v_gene: TRBV3-1; abundance: -; d_gene: -; CDR3aa: CASSQDMENGNIQYF; CDR3nt: TGTGCCAGCAGCCAAGATATGGAGAATGGAAACATTCAGTACTTC
j_gene: TRBJ2-3; v_gene: TRBV7-2; abundance: few; d_gene: -; CDR3aa: CASSPGREDTQYF; CDR3nt: TGTGCCAGCAGCCCCGGACGGGAAGATACGCAGTATTTT